These 30 T cell receptor beta chains were all obtained from the same sample, sequenced in a study of chemoradiotherapy in HPV16-positive cancers. Profiling relied on immunoSEQ multiplex PCR, and the TCRdb table lists in-frame clones only, not all of them. The data contain 1,200 or so clones, 91% of them singletons. The specimen was tumor tissue, collected from a patient who underwent chemoradiotherapy. Source of these receptors: a human donor with HPV-associated anogenital cancer.

The genes are TRBV2 and TRBJ1-6; D possibly corresponds to TRBD1 (5 bases). CDR3 size: 16 residues. Germline CDR1 is SNHLY and CDR2 is FYNNEI. V shed 4 bases and J shed 0 bases, with 10 bases lying between them. The CDR3 sequence is CASSGDQGSYNSPLHF. The CDR3 DNA reads as TGTGCCAGCAGTGGGGACCAGGGCTCCTATAATTCACCCCTCCACTTT.

V and J are TRBV6-1 and TRBJ2-2; D is perhaps TRBD1 (5 bases). V was trimmed by 6 bases and J by 1 base, leaving 9 bases between them. Germline V gives CDR1 MNHNS, CDR2 SASEGT. This CDR3 spans 14 amino acids. CDR3 coding DNA: TGTGCCAGCAGGGGGCAATGGAACACCGGGGAGCTGTTTTTT. Protein product: CASRGQWNTGELFF.

This chain connects TRBV2 to TRBJ2-3; D gene unclear. Deletions cut 11 bases from V and 2 bases from J, with 23 bases between. CDR1 and CDR2 (germline): SNHLY, FYNNEI. The CDR3 spans 16 residues. The CDR3 nucleotides read TGTGCCCTAAGACCCGAACCAACGTTTTACACAGATACGCAGTATTTT. Its translation: CALRPEPTFYTDTQYF.

The J gene is TRBJ1-5, the V gene TRBV18; D unclear. The CDR3 contains 16 residues. V shed 2 bases and J shed 1 base, with 12 bases lying between them. Germline assignment: CDR1 KGHSH and CDR2 LQKENI. This chain's CDR3 is CASSPWVGPSNQPQHF. As DNA, the CDR3 is TGTGCCAGCTCACCATGGGTGGGTCCGAGCAATCAGCCCCAGCATTTT.

This rearrangement joins TRBV14 to TRBJ2-4; the match to TRBD1 covers 9 bases. The CDR3 runs to 21 residues. V was pared by 4 bases and J by 4 bases, with 23 bases of the junction left unmatched. Germline V gene sequence: CDR1 SGHDN, CDR2 FVKESK. The CDR3 sequence is CASSPRTAGQGSGTQKNIQYF. CDR3 in DNA: TGTGCCAGCAGCCCCAGAACGGCGGGACAGGGTTCGGGAACCCAAAAAAACATTCAGTACTTC.

The chain links TRBV7-9 to TRBJ1-5, with a tentative D call TRBD1 (6 bases). The CDR3 spans 13 residues. The ends were cut back, 4 bases at V and 8 bases at J, with 12 bases in the middle. CDR1 is SEHNR, CDR2 FQNEAQ, per germline (reference sequence). The DNA of the CDR3 is TGTGCCAGCAGCTCAGGGGTGGGTGAGCCCCAGCATTTT. Translating it yields CASSSGVGEPQHF. The whole variable domain, remainder taken from reference TRBV7-9 and TRBJ1-5, is DTGVSQNPRHKITKRGQNVTFRCDPISEHNRLYWYRQTLGQGPEFLTYFQNEAQLEKSRLLSDRFSAERPKGSFSTLEIQRTEQGDSAMYLCASSSGVGEPQHFGDGTRLSIL.

The J gene is TRBJ1-1, the V gene TRBV5-1; D ambiguous. This CDR3 is built from 15 residues. The germline V and J ends were trimmed by 2 bases and 8 bases, with 19 bases remaining between them. Germline V CDR1 and CDR2: SGHRS, YFSETQ. CDR3 in amino acids: CASSFSVLGGSEAFF. The CDR3 nucleotides are TGCGCCAGCAGCTTTTCGGTTCTGGGAGGGAGCGAAGCTTTCTTT. The complete variable domain, with remaining parts taken from reference TRBV5-1 and TRBJ1-1, reads KAGVTQTPRYLIKTRGQQVTLSCSPISGHRSVSWYQQTPGQGLQFLFEYFSETQRNKGNFPGRFSGRQFSNSRSEMNVSTLELGDSALYLCASSFSVLGGSEAFFGQGTRLTVV.

The V gene is TRBV7-6, the J gene TRBJ1-1, with TRBD1 matching over 8 bases. CDR1 SGHVS and CDR2 FNYEAQ come from the germline V gene. J was trimmed by 6 bases and V by 5 bases; bases with no gene match: 14. The CDR3 consists of 16 residues. In nucleotides, the CDR3 is TGTGCCAGCAGCGCAGGTTTAGGGCAGGGGGCTCCTGAAGCTTTCTTT. This sequence encodes CASSAGLGQGAPEAFF.

This rearrangement joins TRBV28 to TRBJ1-5, with TRBD1 matching 7 bases. Germline V CDR1 and CDR2: MDHEN, SYDVKM. The CDR3 runs to 15 residues. Trimming removed 6 bases from V and 2 bases from J; junction bases left unmatched: 7. The CDR3 nucleotides read TGTGCCAGCAGGCTGGAGGGGGCACGCAATCAGCCCCAGCATTTT. Translation gives CASRLEGARNQPQHF.

The chain couples TRBV18 to TRBJ1-1, with D perhaps matching TRBD1 (5 bases). The V end lost 6 bases, the J end lost 0 bases, and 8 bases lay between the germline ends. CDR1 is KGHSH and CDR2 is LQKENI in the germline V gene. The CDR3 runs 13 residues. The CDR3 loop reads CASSQQVNTEAFF. CDR3 bases: TGTGCCAGCTCTCAACAGGTGAACACTGAAGCTTTCTTT.

CDR3 bases: TGTGCCAGCGGGAAGCAGGGTGGAAACACCATATATTTT. Its protein product is CASGKQGGNTIYF. The chain joins TRBV9 to TRBJ1-3; D might be TRBD1 (5 bases). Germline V CDR1 and CDR2: SGDLS, YYNGEE. The CDR3 has 13 amino acids. Trimming removed 7 bases from V and 3 bases from J, with 11 bases in between. Full variable domain (missing parts from reference TRBV9 and TRBJ1-3): DSGVTQTPKHLITATGQRVTLRCSPRSGDLSVYWYQQSLDQGLQFLIQYYNGEERAKGNILERFSAQQFPDLHSELNLSSLELGDSALYFCASGKQGGNTIYFGEGSWLTVV.

Only a few counts were recorded for this clone. CDR3 sequence reads: CASSEGQGNQPQHF. The CDR3 DNA is TGTGCCAGCAGTGAAGGTCAGGGGAATCAGCCCCAGCATTTT. The chain employs TRBV2 and TRBJ1-5, with a weak D call TRBD1 (6 bases). CDR1 is SNHLY and CDR2 is FYNNEI in the germline V gene. This CDR3 spans 14 amino acids. Deletions cut 1 base from V and 4 bases from J, with 8 bases between.

J is TRBJ1-6 and V is TRBV28; TRBD1 aligns across 9 bases. The germline CDR1 and CDR2 sequences are MDHEN and SYDVKM. The CDR3 spans 14 residues. Trimming removed 7 bases from V and 10 bases from J; junction bases left unmatched: 8. CDR3 sequence (DNA): TGTGCCAGCACCACGGACAGGGGTGGATCACCCCTCCACTTT. It encodes CASTTDRGGSPLHF.

The genes are TRBV7-8 and TRBJ2-3; D is possibly TRBD2 (6 bases). V was pared by 4 bases and J by 0 bases, with 17 bases between. This CDR3 is built from 17 residues. Germline values: CDR1 SGHVS, CDR2 FQNEAQ. CDR3 residues: CASSSREWSLSTDTQYF. CDR3 nucleotide sequence: TGTGCCAGCAGCTCCCGGGAGTGGAGTCTGAGCACAGATACGCAGTATTTT. Based on the CDR3 plus reference TRBV7-8 and TRBJ2-3, the full variable domain is GAGVSQSPRYKVAKRGQDVALRCDPISGHVSLFWYQQALGQGPEFLTYFQNEAQLDKSGLPSDRFFAERPEGSVSTLKIQRTQQEDSAVYLCASSSREWSLSTDTQYFGPGTRLTVL.

This clone was found once. The chain carries TRBV9 and TRBJ2-3; 8 bases are a match to TRBD1. The trim removed 1 base at V and 1 base at J, leaving 2 bases unmatched. Looked up from germline, CDR1 is SGDLS and CDR2 is YYNGEE. CDR3 size: 15 residues. CDR3: CASSVMDRGTDTQYF. The CDR3 DNA reads TGTGCCAGCAGCGTAATGGACAGGGGCACAGATACGCAGTATTTT.

V gene TRBV2 combines with J gene TRBJ1-1; perhaps TRBD1 as D (5 bases). Germline V lookup: CDR1 SNHLY, CDR2 FYNNEI. V was pared by 5 bases and J by 7 bases, with 8 bases between. This CDR3 is built from 11 residues. CDR3 residues: CASSYDSEAFF. CDR3 in DNA: TGTGCCAGCAGTTATGACAGTGAAGCTTTCTTT.

This clone was observed a few times. The chain joins TRBV5-1 to TRBJ1-6, with D perhaps matching TRBD1 (5 bases). The germline V and J ends were trimmed by 0 bases and 6 bases, with 10 bases remaining between them. The germline V gene has CDR1 SGHRS and CDR2 YFSETQ. The CDR3 extends over 15 amino acids. CDR3 amino acids: CASSLGWGSNSPLHF. The DNA of the CDR3 is TGCGCCAGCAGCTTGGGGTGGGGCTCTAATTCACCCCTCCACTTT.

The V and J genes are TRBV5-1 and TRBJ2-1, with TRBD2 matching 14 bases. The germline V gene has CDR1 SGHRS and CDR2 YFSETQ. After removal of 4 bases from V and 8 bases from J, the junction contained 5 bases not matched to a gene. This CDR3 comprises 15 residues. CDR3 coding DNA: TGCGCCAGCAGCCCTGGGACTAGCGGGGGCGATGAGCAGTTCTTC. The encoded protein is CASSPGTSGGDEQFF. Using reference TRBV5-1 and TRBJ2-1 for the parts outside the CDR3, the full variable domain is KAGVTQTPRYLIKTRGQQVTLSCSPISGHRSVSWYQQTPGQGLQFLFEYFSETQRNKGNFPGRFSGRQFSNSRSEMNVSTLELGDSALYLCASSPGTSGGDEQFFGPGTRLTVL.

The rearrangement links TRBV30 to TRBJ1-5, with 9 bases that match TRBD1. CDR1 and CDR2 (germline): GTSNPN, SVGIG (reference sequence). The CDR3 is 16 amino acids. The V gene end was trimmed by 5 bases and the J gene end by 3 bases; junction bases not matched to a gene: 11. CDR3 in amino acids: CAWSTGTGLLNQPQHF. In DNA, the CDR3 is TGTGCCTGGTCGACGGGGACAGGGCTACTCAATCAGCCCCAGCATTTT. Looking up the rest from reference TRBV30 and TRBJ1-5 gives the full variable domain: SQTIHQWPATLVQPVGSPLSLECTVEGTSNPNLYWYRQAAGRGLQLLFYSVGIGQISSEVPQNLSASRPQDRQFILSSKKLLLSDSGFYLCAWSTGTGLLNQPQHFGDGTRLSIL.

The CDR3 spells CASSRRRGGAQNTDTQYF. CDR3 bases: TGTGCCAGCAGCAGGAGAAGAGGTGGGGCCCAAAACACAGATACGCAGTATTTT. V gene TRBV21-1 combines with J gene TRBJ2-3; TRBD1 reflects the table's D call only, with no check against the DNA. TRBV21-1 is termed a pseudogene. The length of the CDR3 is 18 residues.

V usage is TRBV6-1 and J usage is TRBJ1-5; TRBD1 matches 9 bases. Germline lookup yields CDR1 MNHNS and CDR2 SASEGT. This CDR3 is built from 18 residues. With 2 bases clipped from V and 6 bases from J, the junction kept 14 bases outside the gene matches. The CDR3 DNA reads TGTGCCAGCAGTGAATTAATTAGGGACAGGGAGCCCATTCAGCCCCAGCATTTT. Protein: CASSELIRDREPIQPQHF.

Only one count was recorded for this clone. The V call is TRBV6-5, the J call TRBJ1-2, with unresolved D. CDR3 length: 14 residues. The germline V gene encodes CDR1 MNHEY and CDR2 SVGAGI. The V end was cut by 5 bases, the J end by 0 bases, with 10 bases between. The CDR3 nucleotides are TGTGCCAGCAGTCCCAACAGCCCTAACTATGGCTACACCTTC. It is translated as CASSPNSPNYGYTF.

This chain links TRBV29-1 with TRBJ1-2, with TRBD1 identical over 8 bases. Germline V lookup: CDR1 SQVTM, CDR2 ANQGSEA. The CDR3 runs 14 residues. V shed 4 bases, J shed 8 bases, and the junction held 12 bases outside the gene matches. CDR3 in amino acids: CSVGAGGLSQGYTF. CDR3 coding DNA: TGCAGCGTTGGCGCAGGGGGCTTGTCGCAAGGCTACACCTTC. The whole variable domain, remainder taken from reference TRBV29-1 and TRBJ1-2, is SAVISQKPSRDICQRGTSLTIQCQVDSQVTMMFWYRQQPGQSLTLIATANQGSEATYESGFVIDKFPISRPNLTFSTLTVSNMSPEDSSIYLCSVGAGGLSQGYTFGSGTRLTVV.

This clone was detected once. The chain couples TRBV7-3 to TRBJ2-1; the match to TRBD2 covers 13 bases. From germline, CDR1 is SGHTA and CDR2 FQGTGA. There are 15 residues in the CDR3. V was pared by 5 bases and J by 7 bases, with 5 bases of the junction left unmatched. Here the CDR3 DNA reads TGTGCCAGCAGCCGAGGACTAGCGGGGGTAAATGAGCAGTTCTTC. Its translation: CASSRGLAGVNEQFF.

This chain joins TRBV4-2 and TRBJ2-1, with D perhaps TRBD2 (6 bases). The ends were cut back, 1 base at V and 7 bases at J, with 11 bases in the middle. CDR1 and CDR2 from the germline V gene are LGHNA and YNFKEQ. The CDR3 sequence is 14 residues long. For the CDR3, the DNA is TGTGCCAGCAGCCAAGGCGGAGGGCCGAATGAGCAGTTCTTC. As protein: CASSQGGGPNEQFF.

The V and J genes are TRBV6-5 and TRBJ1-1; no definite D call. V lost 3 bases and J lost 3, with 11 bases in between. This CDR3 is built from 14 residues. CDR1 and CDR2 (germline): MNHEY, SVGAGI. In DNA form, the CDR3 reads TGTGCCAGCAGTTATCAGGATGGGTACACTGAAGCTTTCTTT. Protein sequence: CASSYQDGYTEAFF.

CDR3 in DNA: TGTGCCAGCAGCCGGACAAGGGACTACGAGCAGTACTTC. As protein: CASSRTRDYEQYF. The chain employs TRBV7-2 and TRBJ2-7; D is possibly TRBD1 (5 bases). CDR3 length equals 13 residues. Germline CDR1 and CDR2: SGHTA and FQGNSA. V lost 5 bases to trimming and J lost 3 bases, with 11 bases between them. The entire variable domain, with the rest obtained from reference TRBV7-2 and TRBJ2-7, is as follows: GAGVSQSPSNKVTEKGKDVELRCDPISGHTALYWYRQSLGQGLEFLIYFQGNSAPDKSGLPSDRFSAERTGGSVSTLTIQRTQQEDSAVYLCASSRTRDYEQYFGPGTRLTVT.

The chain recombines TRBV6-1 with TRBJ2-1; D may match TRBD1 or TRBD2 (6 bases each). CDR3 length: 14 amino acids. The germline V gene has CDR1 MNHNS and CDR2 SASEGT. Trimming stripped 8 bases from V and 2 bases from J, with 13 bases between. The CDR3 DNA reads as TGTGCCAGCCGAGTTGGGGGGCCCTACAATGAGCAGTTCTTC. Amino acids: CASRVGGPYNEQFF.

The DNA for the CDR3 is TGTGCCAGCAGTTTTCTAGCGGGGGGGCGGGCCACTTCAACAGATACGCAGTATTTT. Its protein product is CASSFLAGGRATSTDTQYF. This chain joins TRBV28 and TRBJ2-3, with 12 bases identical to TRBD2. CDR1 is MDHEN, CDR2 SYDVKM, per germline. The junction had 13 bases not matched to a gene; V was cut back by 3 bases and J by 3 bases. CDR3 size: 19 residues.

The J gene is TRBJ1-2, the V gene TRBV27; 9 bases are shared with TRBD1. The CDR3 spans 14 residues. V shed 4 bases, J shed 7 bases, and the junction held 7 bases outside the gene matches. The germline V gene encodes CDR1 MNHEY and CDR2 SMNVEV (reference sequence). CDR3 loop: CASSSGQGKGGYTF. In nucleotides, the CDR3 is TGTGCCAGCAGTTCTGGACAGGGGAAAGGTGGCTACACCTTC.